This T cell receptor (beta chain) was sequenced for a study of blood T cell repertoires in COVID-19. Germline V gives CDR1 MGHRA, CDR2 YSYEKL. Trimming removed 1 base from V and 4 bases from J, with 11 bases in between. CDR3 size: 15 residues. Per the authors' pipeline: Amplifying reference gene primers gave estimates of nucleated cell counts. Data came from immunoSEQ multiplex PCR; TCRdb stores just in-frame clones and leaves some out. That table gives V, J and clone size, and the DNA gave D and trimming. The sample lists over 55,000 clones; 87% were seen once. The sequence was collected from a woman of 80 years or more with COVID-19, enrolled during active disease. Sequencing was carried out using peripheral blood. The genes are TRBV4-1 and TRBJ1-5, with unresolved D. CDR3 sequence reads: CASSQARLTNQPQHF. CDR3 DNA sequence: TGCGCCAGCAGCCAAGCTAGACTTACTAATCAGCCCCAGCATTTT.